A selection of T cell receptor beta chains follows, all from one sample in a study of early T cells in non-severe SARS-CoV-2 infection. Via MiXCR, TCRdb re-called the 5' RACE reads, giving one row per CDR3 protein. The data show around 80,000 distinct CDR3 sequences, around 13% seen once. The sample taken for sequencing was whole blood. These receptors were taken from an adult who was a healthcare worker with PCR-confirmed SARS-CoV-2 infection or an uninfected control (not recorded which). Each CDR3 is given with its conserved first and last residue. A D gene is named only where the DNA matches it firmly. Expanded clones get a size class; other rows say once, few or many, or leave the size out.

J: TRBJ2-5; D: .; size: many; V: TRBV11-2; length: 13; CDR3: CASSFGPQETQYF; DNA: TGTGCCAGCAGCTTTGGCCCTCAAGAGACCCAGTACTTC
J: TRBJ2-3; D: .; size: .; V: TRBV12-3/TRBV12-4; length: 13; CDR3: CASRGAGADTQYF; DNA: TGTGCCAGCAGGGGGGCAGGCGCAGATACGCAGTATTTT
J: TRBJ2-1; D: .; size: few; V: TRBV2; length: 14; CDR3: CASSERISYNEQFF; DNA: TGTGCCAGCAGTGAGAGGATTTCCTACAATGAGCAGTTCTTC
J: TRBJ2-5; D: TRBD2; size: few; V: TRBV7-2; length: 15; CDR3: CASSLTSGGTETQYF; DNA: TGTGCCAGCAGCTTAACTAGCGGGGGGACAGAGACCCAGTACTTC
J: TRBJ2-2; D: .; size: .; V: TRBV29-1; length: 14; CDR3: CSVTSGFGAGELFF; DNA: TGCAGCGTGACTTCGGGATTTGGGGCCGGGGAGCTGTTTTTT
J: TRBJ1-5; D: TRBD1; size: once; V: TRBV19; length: 19; CDR3: CASSILGQTDIYSNQPQHF; DNA: TGTGCCAGTAGTATCCTGGGACAGACCGACATTTATAGCAATCAGCCCCAGCATTTT
J: TRBJ2-3; D: .; size: few; V: TRBV5-1; length: 12; CDR3: CASHWDTDTQYF; DNA: TGCGCCAGCCACTGGGACACAGATACGCAGTATTTT
J: TRBJ2-5; D: .; size: .; V: TRBV2; length: 15; CDR3: CASSEVGAPQETQYF; DNA: TGTGCCAGCAGTGAAGTGGGAGCGCCCCAAGAGACCCAGTACTTC
J: TRBJ2-5; D: TRBD2; size: many; V: TRBV20-1; length: 16; CDR3: CSARAGGTSGGRTQYF; DNA: TGCAGTGCTAGAGCGGGAGGGACTAGCGGGGGAAGGACCCAGTACTTC
J: TRBJ2-7; D: .; size: .; V: TRBV18; length: 13; CDR3: CASSPQDTLEQYF; DNA: TGTGCCAGCTCACCACAGGACACTTTGGAGCAGTACTTC
J: TRBJ2-7; D: .; size: .; V: TRBV5-5; length: 15; CDR3: CASSTFATASYEQYF; DNA: TGTGCCAGCAGCACTTTTGCGACGGCCTCCTACGAGCAGTACTTC
J: TRBJ1-5; D: .; size: .; V: TRBV12-3/TRBV12-4; length: 14; CDR3: CASSQGQPGGPQHF; DNA: TGTGCCAGCAGCCAAGGACAGCCCGGGGGGCCCCAGCATTTT
J: TRBJ2-5; D: TRBD1; size: few; V: TRBV6-5; length: 15; CDR3: CASSPSPTGQETQYF; DNA: TGTGCCAGCAGTCCATCCCCGACAGGGCAAGAGACCCAGTACTTC
J: TRBJ2-2; D: TRBD1; size: few; V: TRBV19; length: 16; CDR3: CASKDRGLRGTGELFF; DNA: TGTGCCAGTAAAGACAGGGGGCTGAGAGGTACCGGGGAGCTGTTTTTT
J: TRBJ2-5; D: TRBD1; size: few; V: TRBV27; length: 18; CDR3: CASSSYKKTGTGQETQYF; DNA: TGTGCCAGCAGTTCCTACAAAAAGACCGGGACAGGACAGGAGACCCAGTACTTC
J: TRBJ2-3; D: TRBD2; size: .; V: TRBV5-1; length: 15; CDR3: CASSPSGGAADTQYF; DNA: TGCGCCAGCAGCCCGAGCGGGGGGGCCGCCGATACGCAGTATTTT
J: TRBJ2-7; D: TRBD1; size: .; V: TRBV10-2; length: 13; CDR3: CASRLTGGDEQYF; DNA: TGCGCCAGCAGACTGACAGGGGGCGACGAGCAGTACTTC
J: TRBJ1-1; D: .; size: few; V: TRBV5-1; length: 14; CDR3: CASSLALLNTEAFF; DNA: TGCGCCAGCAGCTTGGCCCTGCTGAACACTGAAGCTTTCTTT
J: TRBJ1-5; D: TRBD1; size: few; V: TRBV2; length: 15; CDR3: CASSDSRDRGQPQHF; DNA: TGTGCCAGCAGTGATTCGCGGGACAGGGGGCAGCCCCAGCATTTT
J: TRBJ1-1; D: TRBD1; size: many; V: TRBV18; length: 16; CDR3: CASSLRQGGLGLEAFF; DNA: TGTGCCAGCTCACTTCGACAGGGGGGTCTGGGGTTAGAAGCTTTCTTT